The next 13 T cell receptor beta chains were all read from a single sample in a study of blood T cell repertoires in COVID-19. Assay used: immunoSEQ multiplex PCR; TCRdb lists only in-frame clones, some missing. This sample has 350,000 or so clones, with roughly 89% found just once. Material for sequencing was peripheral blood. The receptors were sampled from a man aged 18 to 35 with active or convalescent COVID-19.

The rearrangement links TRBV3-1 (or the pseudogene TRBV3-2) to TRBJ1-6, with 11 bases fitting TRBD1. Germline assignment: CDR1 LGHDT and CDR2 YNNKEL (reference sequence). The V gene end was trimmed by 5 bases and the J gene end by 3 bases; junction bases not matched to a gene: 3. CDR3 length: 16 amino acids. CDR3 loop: CASSGQGADYNSPLHF. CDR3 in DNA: TGTGCCAGCAGCGGACAGGGGGCAGACTATAATTCACCCCTCCACTTT.

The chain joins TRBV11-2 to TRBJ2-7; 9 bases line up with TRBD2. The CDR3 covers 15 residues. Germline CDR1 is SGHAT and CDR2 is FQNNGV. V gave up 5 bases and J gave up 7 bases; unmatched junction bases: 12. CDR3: CASSLDSAGGREQYF. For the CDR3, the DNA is TGTGCCAGCAGCCTCGATTCAGCGGGAGGTCGGGAGCAGTACTTC.

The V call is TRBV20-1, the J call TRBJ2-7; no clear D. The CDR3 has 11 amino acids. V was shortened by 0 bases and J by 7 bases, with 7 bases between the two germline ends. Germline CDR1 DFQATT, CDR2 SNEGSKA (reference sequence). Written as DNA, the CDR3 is TGCAGTGCTAGAGATCTGAGGGAGCAGTACTTC. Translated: CSARDLREQYF.

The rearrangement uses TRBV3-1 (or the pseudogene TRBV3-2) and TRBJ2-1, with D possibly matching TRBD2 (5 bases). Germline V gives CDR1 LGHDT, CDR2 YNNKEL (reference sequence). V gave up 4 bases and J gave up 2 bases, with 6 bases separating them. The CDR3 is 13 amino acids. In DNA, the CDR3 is TGTGCCAGCAGCCCCGGGACCTACAATGAGCAGTTCTTC. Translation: CASSPGTYNEQFF.

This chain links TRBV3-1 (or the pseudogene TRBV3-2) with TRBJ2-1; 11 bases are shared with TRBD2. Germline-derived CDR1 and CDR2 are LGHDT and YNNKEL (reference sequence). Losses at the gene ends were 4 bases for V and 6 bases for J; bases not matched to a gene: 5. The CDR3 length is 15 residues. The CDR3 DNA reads TGTGCCAGCAGCCTTAGCGGGAGGGCCACCAATGAGCAGTTCTTC. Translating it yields CASSLSGRATNEQFF.

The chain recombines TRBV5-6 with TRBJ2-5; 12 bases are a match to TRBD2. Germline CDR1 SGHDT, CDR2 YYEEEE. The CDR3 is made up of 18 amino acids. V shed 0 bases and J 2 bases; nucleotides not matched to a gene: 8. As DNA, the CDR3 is TGTGCCAGCAGCTTGGAACGGCTAGCGGGGGGGCGGCAAGAGACCCAGTACTTC. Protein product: CASSLERLAGGRQETQYF.

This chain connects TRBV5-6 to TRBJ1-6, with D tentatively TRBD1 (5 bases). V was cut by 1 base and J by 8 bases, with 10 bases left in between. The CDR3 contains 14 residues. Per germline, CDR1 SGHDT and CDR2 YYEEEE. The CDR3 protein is CASSLRGKDSPLHF. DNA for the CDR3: TGTGCCAGCAGCTTGAGGGGCAAGGATTCACCCCTCCACTTT.

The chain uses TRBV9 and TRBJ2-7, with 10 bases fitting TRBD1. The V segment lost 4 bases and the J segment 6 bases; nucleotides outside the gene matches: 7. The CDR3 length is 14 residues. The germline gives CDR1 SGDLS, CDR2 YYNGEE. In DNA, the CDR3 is TGTGCCAGCAGCCCCCCCGGGACAGGGGTCGAGCAGTACTTC. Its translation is CASSPPGTGVEQYF. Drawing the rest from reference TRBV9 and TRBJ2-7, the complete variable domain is DSGVTQTPKHLITATGQRVTLRCSPRSGDLSVYWYQQSLDQGLQFLIQYYNGEERAKGNILERFSAQQFPDLHSELNLSSLELGDSALYFCASSPPGTGVEQYFGPGTRLTVT.

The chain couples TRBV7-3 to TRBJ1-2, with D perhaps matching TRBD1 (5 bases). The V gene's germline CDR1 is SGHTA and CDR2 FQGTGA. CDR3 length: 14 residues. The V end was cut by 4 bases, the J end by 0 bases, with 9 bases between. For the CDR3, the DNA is TGTGCCAGCAGCTACGACAGCTCTAACTATGGCTACACCTTC. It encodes CASSYDSSNYGYTF.

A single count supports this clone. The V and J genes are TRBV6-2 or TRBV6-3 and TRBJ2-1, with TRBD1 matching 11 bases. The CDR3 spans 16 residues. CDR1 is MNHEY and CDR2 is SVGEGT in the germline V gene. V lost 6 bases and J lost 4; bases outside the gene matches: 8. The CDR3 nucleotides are TGTGCCAGCAGCCCCGGACAGGGGGCAAGATACAATGAGCAGTTCTTC. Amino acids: CASSPGQGARYNEQFF.

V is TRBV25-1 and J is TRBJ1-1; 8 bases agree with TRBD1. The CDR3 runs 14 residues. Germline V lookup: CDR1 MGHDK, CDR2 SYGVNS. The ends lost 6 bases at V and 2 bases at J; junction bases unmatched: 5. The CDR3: CASRVTGANTEAFF. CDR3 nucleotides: TGTGCCAGCAGAGTGACAGGGGCTAACACTGAAGCTTTCTTT.

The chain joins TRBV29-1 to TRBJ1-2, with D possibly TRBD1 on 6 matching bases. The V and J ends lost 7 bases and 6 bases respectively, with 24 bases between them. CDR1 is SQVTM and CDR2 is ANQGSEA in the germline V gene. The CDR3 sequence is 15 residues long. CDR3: CSGVGQRGSLDGYTF. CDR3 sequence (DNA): TGCAGCGGAGTAGGACAGAGGGGAAGCCTGGATGGCTACACCTTC.

CDR3 residues: CASSVTPGTGVISYEQYF. The CDR3, as DNA: TGTGCCAGCAGCGTAACGCCCGGGACAGGGGTAATTTCCTACGAGCAGTACTTC. J is TRBJ2-7 and V is TRBV7-9; 10 positions match TRBD1. With 5 bases clipped from V and 1 base from J, the junction kept 14 bases outside the gene matches. This CDR3 contains 18 residues. Germline-derived CDR1 and CDR2 are SEHNR and FQNEAQ (reference sequence). Combining the CDR3 with reference TRBV7-9 and TRBJ2-7 gives the whole variable domain DTGVSQNPRHKITKRGQNVTFRCDPISEHNRLYWYRQTLGQGPEFLTYFQNEAQLEKSRLLSDRFSAERPKGSFSTLEIQRTEQGDSAMYLCASSVTPGTGVISYEQYFGPGTRLTVT.